This T cell receptor (beta chain) is drawn from a study of glioma-infiltrating T cells. Study-level findings and limits: Above-expected tissue-blood divergence occurred in all gliomas, most in low-grade ones.

The iRepertoire nested amplicon-rescue multiplex PCR amplified TCR alpha and beta CDR3s from RNA. TCRdb passed the multiplex PCR reads through MiXCR, listing each CDR3 protein once. Here the sample spans 100,000 to 150,000 distinct CDR3 sequences, 24% being singletons. Notes on this clonotype: Its antigen is still unknown.

V was trimmed by 1 base and J by 8 bases, leaving 18 bases between them. Germline V gene data show CDR1 as SGHVS and CDR2 as FNYEAQ. The CDR3 totals 16 residues. Sequencing input: glioma tissue, nonneoplastic brain tissue, or PBMCs (not recorded which). The V gene is TRBV7-6, the J gene TRBJ2-1; TRBD1 might be the D (6 bases). The sequence was collected from a human donor with low-grade glioma or glioblastoma, undergoing nonglioma brain surgery, or in good health (not recorded which). The CDR3 loop reads CASSLGNGGRVDEQFF. In DNA form, the CDR3 reads TGTGCCAGCAGCTTAGGAAATGGGGGCCGGGTAGATGAGCAGTTCTTC.